Shown below are 6 T cell receptor beta chains from a single sample sequenced in a study of blood T cells in healthy people across ages. Sample-barcoded 5' priming and a J-beta primer mix drove a second PCR of about 6 to 12 cycles. One entry per CDR3 protein, called by TCRdb with MiXCR from the 5' RACE reads. The sample lists about 1,500,000 distinct CDR3 sequences; roughly 40% were seen once. Sequenced material: blood. The source of these receptors is a woman younger than 35 in good health.

This chain connects TRBV20-1 to TRBJ2-7; TRBD1 matches 7 bases. The germline CDR1 and CDR2 sequences are DFQATT and SNEGSKA (reference sequence). V shed 3 bases, J shed 1 base, and the junction held 6 bases outside the gene matches. The CDR3 contains 14 residues. Here the CDR3 reads CSASGGQVSYEQYF. CDR3 coding DNA: TGCAGTGCTAGCGGTGGACAGGTATCCTACGAGCAGTACTTC.

The V call is TRBV18, the J call TRBJ1-1, with D unresolved. The germline V gene has CDR1 KGHSH and CDR2 LQKENI. V dropped 1 base and J dropped 2 bases, with 11 bases sitting between them. The CDR3 has 15 amino acids. Here the CDR3 reads CASSPQGGKNTEAFF. Here the CDR3 DNA reads TGTGCCAGCTCACCACAGGGAGGAAAAAACACTGAAGCTTTCTTT.

V gene TRBV7-9 combines with J gene TRBJ2-1; 8 nucleotides match TRBD1. This CDR3 spans 16 amino acids. CDR1 and CDR2 (germline): SEHNR, FQNEAQ (reference sequence). V lost 5 bases, J lost 9 bases, and 15 bases stayed unmatched. The CDR3 DNA is TGTGCCAGCAGCAAACCCCCGGGACAGGATTTAAGTGAGCAGTTCTTC. Translation: CASSKPPGQDLSEQFF.

The genes are TRBV20-1 and TRBJ2-5; maybe TRBD2 (6 bases). The length of the CDR3 is 15 residues. Trimming took 6 bases from V and 2 from J, leaving 19 bases between them. The germline gives CDR1 DFQATT, CDR2 SNEGSKA (reference sequence). CDR3 region: CSALTSRVPQETQYF. DNA for the CDR3: TGCAGTGCCCTTACTAGCAGGGTGCCTCAAGAGACCCAGTACTTC.

This clonotype was recorded a few times. The J gene is TRBJ2-1, the V gene TRBV5-1; D not resolved. Germline CDR1 SGHRS, CDR2 YFSETQ. V lost 4 bases, J lost 1 base, and 12 bases lay in between. The CDR3 sequence is 15 residues long. DNA for the CDR3: TGCGCCAGCAGCCCGCACTCGGCTTCCTACAATGAGCAGTTCTTC. Its translation is CASSPHSASYNEQFF.

J is TRBJ2-3 and V is TRBV18, with 9 bases that match TRBD2. Germline CDR1 reads KGHSH; CDR2 reads LQKENI. V shed 3 bases, J shed 4 bases, and the junction held 5 bases outside the gene matches. The CDR3 runs 15 residues. In nucleotides, the CDR3 is TGTGCCAGCTCACCCCTGGAGCGGGAGGCAGATACGCAGTATTTT. It is translated as CASSPLEREADTQYF.